A selection of T cell receptor beta chains follows, all from one sample in a study of response to subunit inactivated influenza vaccine. TCRdb redid the calling of the RT-PCR reads with MiXCR, one entry per CDR3 protein. The sample has approximately 300,000 distinct CDR3 sequences, 20% to 25% seen once. Material: PBMCs from blood, obtained roughly 20 months after vaccination. Receptors originate from a man in his fifties or sixties who received an inactivated influenza vaccine. The CDR3 runs from the conserved cysteine through the conserved F or W. Fields, in order: CDR3 DNA, CDR3 protein, J gene, D gene, CDR3 length, clone size, V gene. The D gene is left open where the match is weak. Clone size is stated in some rows and not others, as once, few, many or a class when expanded.

TGTGCCAGCAGCTTAGCGGGGGGGTCCGGGAATGAGCAGTTCTTC | CASSLAGGSGNEQFF | TRBJ2-1 | TRBD2 | 15 | few | TRBV7-2
TGTGCCAGCAGCCAAGGCCAAGAAGCTTTCTTT | CASSQGQEAFF | TRBJ1-1 | - | 11 | - | TRBV4-2
TGCGCCAGCAGCTCCGGACAGGGCACTGAAGCTTTCTTT | CASSSGQGTEAFF | TRBJ1-1 | TRBD1 | 13 | - | TRBV5-1
TGTGCCAGCAGCCCCGGGGGAGGGGCTCTATATGGCTACACCTTC | CASSPGGGALYGYTF | TRBJ1-2 | - | 15 | many | TRBV7-2
TGTGCCAGCAGTCCCCTCCTAGCGTGGGAGCAGTTCTTC | CASSPLLAWEQFF | TRBJ2-1 | - | 13 | - | TRBV12-3/TRBV12-4
TGTGCCATCAGTGCCACACAGGGACTCCACGAGCAGTACTTC | CAISATQGLHEQYF | TRBJ2-7 | - | 14 | - | TRBV10-3
TGTGCCAGCAGCCTCTGGGACAGTGGCTACACCTTC | CASSLWDSGYTF | TRBJ1-2 | TRBD1 | 12 | few | TRBV7-9
TGTGCCAGCAGTCCCGGGACTTCATACAATGAGCAGTTCTTC | CASSPGTSYNEQFF | TRBJ2-1 | - | 14 | - | TRBV6-1
TGCAGTGCTAGAGCCCCTTCCAGGGACCCTGAAGCTTTCTTT | CSARAPSRDPEAFF | TRBJ1-1 | - | 14 | many | TRBV20-1
TGTGCCAGCAGTGAAGCAGAGGGAGGGTACAATCAGCCCCAGCATTTT | CASSEAEGGYNQPQHF | TRBJ1-5 | - | 16 | - | TRBV6-1
TGCGCCAGCAGCCAAGAATATCTGACGGACTATGGCTACACCTTC | CASSQEYLTDYGYTF | TRBJ1-2 | - | 15 | - | TRBV4-3
TGTGCCAGCAGTTTAGATAGGTCTAGTCATTACCAAGAGACCCAGTACTTC | CASSLDRSSHYQETQYF | TRBJ2-5 | - | 17 | few | TRBV28
TGCGCCAGCAGCTTGGTCGGGAGTGACTACAATGAGCAGTTCTTC | CASSLVGSDYNEQFF | TRBJ2-1 | - | 15 | - | TRBV5-1
TGTGCCGGGGCGGGTCACACAGATACGCAGTATTTT | CAGAGHTDTQYF | TRBJ2-3 | - | 12 | few | TRBV10-3
TGTGCCAGCAGAAAGAGCGGGACGAGCTCCTACGAGCAGTACTTC | CASRKSGTSSYEQYF | TRBJ2-7 | TRBD2 | 15 | - | TRBV28
TGTGCCAGCGGGACCGGGGAGCTGTTTTTT | CASGTGELFF | TRBJ2-2 | - | 10 | many | TRBV2
TGTGCCAGCACAGAAGGGACTGAAGCTTTCTTT | CASTEGTEAFF | TRBJ1-1 | - | 11 | many | TRBV25-1
TGCGCCAGCACTCGAGACCGGGCGGCTAACTATGGCTACACCTTC | CASTRDRAANYGYTF | TRBJ1-2 | - | 15 | many | TRBV10-1
TGCGCCAGCAGCCAAGATCCGCGGGAAAAACTGTTTTTT | CASSQDPREKLFF | TRBJ1-4 | - | 13 | - | TRBV4-1
TGTGCCAGCAGCTGGGCCGGGACCTCCTACGAGCAGTACTTC | CASSWAGTSYEQYF | TRBJ2-7 | - | 14 | few | TRBV5-6
TGTGCCAGCAGCTTAGTCACAGGGGCTCCCTACAATGAGCAGTTCTTC | CASSLVTGAPYNEQFF | TRBJ2-1 | TRBD1 | 16 | few | TRBV11-2
TGCAGTGCTAGGGATGGGGCGGGTACGGAGACCCAGTACTTC | CSARDGAGTETQYF | TRBJ2-5 | - | 14 | - | TRBV20-1
TGTGCCAGCAGCCAGGACTGGGCCGCTAATGAAAAACTGTTTTTT | CASSQDWAANEKLFF | TRBJ1-4 | - | 15 | few | TRBV4-2
TGCAGGGCCGATACTAGCGGGAGGGCAGATACGCAGTATTTT | CRADTSGRADTQYF | TRBJ2-3 | TRBD2 | 14 | - | TRBV20-1
TGTGCCAGCAGGCGACAGGGGTTGGAGACCCAGTACTTC | CASRRQGLETQYF | TRBJ2-5 | TRBD1 | 13 | - | TRBV28
TGTGCCAGCAGTGGGTTTATAGCGGGAAGCACAGATACGCAGTATTTT | CASSGFIAGSTDTQYF | TRBJ2-3 | TRBD2 | 16 | - | TRBV6-1
TGTGCCAGCAGTTATAGACAGGGGGGGAACTATGGCTACACCTTC | CASSYRQGGNYGYTF | TRBJ1-2 | TRBD1 | 15 | many | TRBV6-5
TGCAGTGCTAGACCCGGACAGGGGGGCTATGGCTACACCTTC | CSARPGQGGYGYTF | TRBJ1-2 | TRBD1 | 14 | few | TRBV20-1
TGTGCCAGCAGTTTGTGGGGCAGGGGGGGCATCGACGAGCAGTACTTC | CASSLWGRGGIDEQYF | TRBJ2-7 | - | 16 | few | TRBV12-3/TRBV12-4
TGTGCCATCAGCCAATTTTCAGGGGGCGGCGCAGATACGCAGTATTTT | CAISQFSGGGADTQYF | TRBJ2-3 | TRBD1 | 16 | - | TRBV10-3
TGTGCCAGCAAAAATGGCGGAAGCTCCTACAATGAGCAGTTCTTC | CASKNGGSSYNEQFF | TRBJ2-1 | - | 15 | - | TRBV13
TGCGCCAGCAGCTTGGCCTCTACCACGGGGTCCTACAATGAGCAGTTCTTC | CASSLASTTGSYNEQFF | TRBJ2-1 | - | 17 | - | TRBV5-1
TGCGCCAGCAGCCAAGATAGCGCGGGGTACAATGAGCAGTTCTTC | CASSQDSAGYNEQFF | TRBJ2-1 | - | 15 | few | TRBV4-3
TGTGCCAGCAGCCAGTTCGGGACCACGGGGGATACGCAGTATTTT | CASSQFGTTGDTQYF | TRBJ2-3 | - | 15 | - | TRBV14
TGTGCCAGCACCCCTAGACGGTACGAGCAGTACTTC | CASTPRRYEQYF | TRBJ2-7 | - | 12 | few | TRBV5-6
TGTGCCATCAGGACGAGAGAAAACACCATATATTTT | CAIRTRENTIYF | TRBJ1-3 | - | 12 | - | TRBV10-3
TGTGCCACGAGAGGACTAGCGTCAGCCGGGGAGCTGTTTTTT | CATRGLASAGELFF | TRBJ2-2 | TRBD2 | 14 | - | TRBV2
TGTGCCAGCAGCATAACGGACAGTAAAGCTTTCTTT | CASSITDSKAFF | TRBJ1-1 | - | 12 | - | TRBV7-9
TGTGCCAGCAGCGAACGAACGGGGGCATACACCATATATTTT | CASSERTGAYTIYF | TRBJ1-3 | - | 14 | few | TRBV7-2
TGCGCCAGCAGCTCCTCTAGCGGGAGTTACAATGAGCAGTTCTTC | CASSSSSGSYNEQFF | TRBJ2-1 | TRBD2 | 15 | - | TRBV5-1
TGCAGCGTTAGTGGCCGGAACACTGAAGCTTTCTTT | CSVSGRNTEAFF | TRBJ1-1 | - | 12 | many | TRBV29-1
TGTGCCAGCAGAACCGACACTAACTATGGCTACACCTTC | CASRTDTNYGYTF | TRBJ1-2 | - | 13 | - | TRBV7-2
TGTGCCAGCTCGCCACAGGGGGCCAATCAGCCCCAGCATTTT | CASSPQGANQPQHF | TRBJ1-5 | TRBD1 | 14 | few | TRBV18
TGTGCCAGCAGTTACGGTCAGCAGACTAAAGAGACCCAGTACTTC | CASSYGQQTKETQYF | TRBJ2-5 | - | 15 | few | TRBV6-5
TGCAGCGTTGAGGAGAGTGGGACAGGCTATGGCTACACCTTC | CSVEESGTGYGYTF | TRBJ1-2 | TRBD1 | 14 | few | TRBV29-1
TGTGCCAGCAGTATACCGGGACGGTCTAACAATGAGCAGTTCTTC | CASSIPGRSNNEQFF | TRBJ2-1 | - | 15 | - | TRBV12-3/TRBV12-4
TGTGCCAGCAGGACAACTAGCGGGGTGAGCTCCTACAATGAGCAGTTCTTC | CASRTTSGVSSYNEQFF | TRBJ2-1 | TRBD2 | 17 | - | TRBV28
TGCAGCGTAGACAGGCAGAGCACAGATACGCAGTATTTT | CSVDRQSTDTQYF | TRBJ2-3 | - | 13 | few | TRBV29-1
TGTGCCTGGAGTCCCCCGGGACCATCGGAGACCCAGTACTTC | CAWSPPGPSETQYF | TRBJ2-5 | - | 14 | - | TRBV30
TGCGCCAGCAGCCAAGGAACCAGGGACCGAACCTACGAGCAGTACTTC | CASSQGTRDRTYEQYF | TRBJ2-7 | - | 16 | - | TRBV4-3
TGTGCCAGCAGCCAGCCCGGAGGGGAGCTGTTTTTT | CASSQPGGELFF | TRBJ2-2 | - | 12 | - | TRBV4-2
TGTGCCAGCAGAAAACAGGGGGCAGAAGGCTACACCTTC | CASRKQGAEGYTF | TRBJ1-2 | TRBD1 | 13 | - | TRBV2
TGCAGTGTGGGACAGGAGGATCAGCCCCAGCATTTT | CSVGQEDQPQHF | TRBJ1-5 | TRBD1 | 12 | - | TRBV20-1
TGTGCCAGCAGCGTATCCCCGGGACAGGGCGCTGAAGCTTTCTTT | CASSVSPGQGAEAFF | TRBJ1-1 | TRBD1 | 15 | many | TRBV9
TGTGCCACCACTACAGGGTTGGATCAGCCCCAGCATTTT | CATTTGLDQPQHF | TRBJ1-5 | - | 13 | - | TRBV15